The source of this T cell receptor beta chain is a study of blood T cells in healthy people across ages. Study observations and caveats: The study regarded diversity estimates from one million T cells as underestimates. Compared with aged donors, long-lived donors showed fewer expanded clones, suggesting selection.

Alongside a J-beta primer mix, a sample-barcoded 5' primer served in a second PCR lasting 7 to 11 cycles. In TCRdb, the 5' RACE reads were re-called with MiXCR into one record per CDR3 protein. The top ten hold 11% of the sample, which has approximately 1.5 million distinct CDR3 sequences, about 31% seen once. The CDR3 is 13 amino acids. The germline V and J ends were trimmed by 3 bases and 4 bases, with 9 bases remaining between them. Germline-derived CDR1 and CDR2 are MDHEN and SYDVKM. This clonotype was observed once. Its specificity is unknown. The origin of this receptor is a woman between 25 and 40 years old in good health. The chain recombines TRBV28 with TRBJ1-2; D is undetermined. Input material: blood. The CDR3, as DNA: TGTGCCAGCAGTTTTCAGAGAACCTATGGCTACACCTTC. It codes for CASSFQRTYGYTF.